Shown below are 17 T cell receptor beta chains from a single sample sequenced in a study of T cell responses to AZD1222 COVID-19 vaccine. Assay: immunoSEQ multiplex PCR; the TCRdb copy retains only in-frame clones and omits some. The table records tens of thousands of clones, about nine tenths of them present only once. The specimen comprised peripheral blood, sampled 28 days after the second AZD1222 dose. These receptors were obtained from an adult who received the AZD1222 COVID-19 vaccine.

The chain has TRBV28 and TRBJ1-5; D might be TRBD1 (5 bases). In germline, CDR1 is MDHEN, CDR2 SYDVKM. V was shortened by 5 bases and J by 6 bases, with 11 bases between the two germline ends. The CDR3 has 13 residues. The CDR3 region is CASSTGRVQPQHF. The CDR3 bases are TGTGCCAGCAGTACAGGCAGGGTTCAGCCCCAGCATTTT.

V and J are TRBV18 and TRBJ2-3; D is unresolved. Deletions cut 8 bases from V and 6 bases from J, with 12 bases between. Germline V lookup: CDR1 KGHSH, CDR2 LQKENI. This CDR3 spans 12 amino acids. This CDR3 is CASGTSPDTQYF. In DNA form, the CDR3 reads TGTGCCAGCGGTACTTCCCCGGATACGCAGTATTTT.

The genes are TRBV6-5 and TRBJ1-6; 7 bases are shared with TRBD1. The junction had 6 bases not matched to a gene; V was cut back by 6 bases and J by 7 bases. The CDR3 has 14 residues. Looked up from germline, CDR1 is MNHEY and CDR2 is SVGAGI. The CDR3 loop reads CASRNRGGNSPLHF. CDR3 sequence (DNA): TGTGCCAGCAGAAACAGGGGTGGCAATTCACCCCTCCACTTT.

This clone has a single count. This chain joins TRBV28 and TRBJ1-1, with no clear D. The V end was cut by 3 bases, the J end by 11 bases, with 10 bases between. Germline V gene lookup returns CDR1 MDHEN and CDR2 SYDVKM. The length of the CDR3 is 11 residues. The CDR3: CASSFGSEAFF. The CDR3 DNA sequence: TGTGCCAGCAGTTTTGGATCGGAGGCTTTCTTT.

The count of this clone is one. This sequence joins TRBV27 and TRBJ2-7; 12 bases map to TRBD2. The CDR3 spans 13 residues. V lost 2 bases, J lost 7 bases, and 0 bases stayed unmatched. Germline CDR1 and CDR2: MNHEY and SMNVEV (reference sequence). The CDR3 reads CASSLLAGGEQYF. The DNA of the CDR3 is TGTGCCAGCAGTTTACTAGCGGGAGGGGAGCAGTACTTC.

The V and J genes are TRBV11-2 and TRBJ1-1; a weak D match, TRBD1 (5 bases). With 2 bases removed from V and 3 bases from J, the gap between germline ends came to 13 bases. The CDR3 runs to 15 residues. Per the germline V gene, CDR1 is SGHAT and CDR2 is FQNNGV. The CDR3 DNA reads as TGTGCCAGCAGCTTAAGTCAGGGTTTGGACACTGAAGCTTTCTTT. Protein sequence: CASSLSQGLDTEAFF.

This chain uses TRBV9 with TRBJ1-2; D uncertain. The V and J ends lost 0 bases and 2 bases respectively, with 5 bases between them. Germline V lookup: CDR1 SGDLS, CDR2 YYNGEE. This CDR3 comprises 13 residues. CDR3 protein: CASSVEGNYGYTF. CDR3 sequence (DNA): TGTGCCAGCAGCGTAGAAGGGAACTATGGCTACACCTTC.

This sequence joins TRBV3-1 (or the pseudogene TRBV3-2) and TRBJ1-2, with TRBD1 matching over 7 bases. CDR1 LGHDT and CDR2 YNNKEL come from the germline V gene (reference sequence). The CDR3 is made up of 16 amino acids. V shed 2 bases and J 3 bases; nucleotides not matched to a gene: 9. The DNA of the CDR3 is TGTGCCAGCAGCCAACCGCTCAGGGGGTCACACTATGGCTACACCTTC. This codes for CASSQPLRGSHYGYTF.

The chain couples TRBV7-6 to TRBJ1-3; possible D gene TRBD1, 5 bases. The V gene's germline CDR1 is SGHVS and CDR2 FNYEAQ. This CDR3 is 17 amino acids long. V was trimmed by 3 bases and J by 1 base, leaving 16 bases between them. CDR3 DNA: TGTGCCAGCAGCTTCAAAGTCGGGACCGAGTCTGGAAACACCATATATTTT. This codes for CASSFKVGTESGNTIYF.

CDR3 residues: CASGLVGGSNTGELFF. As DNA, the CDR3 is TGTGCTAGTGGTTTGGTAGGCGGGAGTAACACCGGGGAGCTGTTTTTT. V usage is TRBV12-5 and J usage is TRBJ2-2; 7 bases are a match to TRBD2. Germline trimming cut 0 bases from V and 2 bases from J; bases unmatched to any gene: 3. Germline CDR1 is LGHNT and CDR2 is FRNRAP. The CDR3 has 16 amino acids. Using reference TRBV12-5 and TRBJ2-2 for the parts outside the CDR3, the full variable domain is DARVTQTPRHKVTEMGQEVTMRCQPILGHNTVFWYRQTMMQGLELLAYFRNRAPLDDSGMPKDRFSAEMPDATLATLKIQPSEPRDSAVYFCASGLVGGSNTGELFFGEGSRLTVL.

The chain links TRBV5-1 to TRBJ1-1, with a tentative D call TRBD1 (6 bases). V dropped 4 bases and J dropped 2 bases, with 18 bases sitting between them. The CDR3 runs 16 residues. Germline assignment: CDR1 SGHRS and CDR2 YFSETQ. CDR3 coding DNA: TGCGCCAGCAGCCCTGAACAGGGAGTCATTAACACTGAAGCTTTCTTT. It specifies CASSPEQGVINTEAFF.

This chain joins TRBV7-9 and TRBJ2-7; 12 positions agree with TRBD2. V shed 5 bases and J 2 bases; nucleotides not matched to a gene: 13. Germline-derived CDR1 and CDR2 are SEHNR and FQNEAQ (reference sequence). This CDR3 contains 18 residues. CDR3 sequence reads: CASSQGQGTSGRPYEQYF. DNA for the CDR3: TGTGCCAGCAGCCAAGGACAGGGCACTAGCGGGAGGCCCTACGAGCAGTACTTC.

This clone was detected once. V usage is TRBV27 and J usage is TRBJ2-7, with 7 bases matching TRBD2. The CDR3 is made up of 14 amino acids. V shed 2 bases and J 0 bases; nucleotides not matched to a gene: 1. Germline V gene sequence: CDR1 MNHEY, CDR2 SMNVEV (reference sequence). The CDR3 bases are TGTGCCAGCAGTTTAGCGGGAGTCTCCTACGAGCAGTACTTC. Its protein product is CASSLAGVSYEQYF.

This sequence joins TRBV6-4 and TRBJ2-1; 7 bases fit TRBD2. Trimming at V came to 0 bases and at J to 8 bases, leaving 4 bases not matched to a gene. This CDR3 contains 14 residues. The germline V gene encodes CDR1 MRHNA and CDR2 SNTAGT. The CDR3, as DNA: TGTGCCAGCAGTGACTCGGGAGGGGTCGATGAGCAGTTCTTC. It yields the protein CASSDSGGVDEQFF.

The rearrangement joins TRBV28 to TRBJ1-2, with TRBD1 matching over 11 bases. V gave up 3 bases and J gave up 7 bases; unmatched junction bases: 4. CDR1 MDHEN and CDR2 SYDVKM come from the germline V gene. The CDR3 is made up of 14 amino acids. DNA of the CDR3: TGTGCCAGCAGTTTTGGACAGGGGGCGCTTGGCTACACCTTC. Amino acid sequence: CASSFGQGALGYTF.

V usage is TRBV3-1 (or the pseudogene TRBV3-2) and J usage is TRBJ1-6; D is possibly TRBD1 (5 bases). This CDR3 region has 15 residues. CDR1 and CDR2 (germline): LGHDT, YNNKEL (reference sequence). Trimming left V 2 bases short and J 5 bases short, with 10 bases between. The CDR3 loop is CASSQRGGNNSPLHF. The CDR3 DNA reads TGTGCCAGCAGCCAAAGGGGAGGGAATAATTCACCCCTCCACTTT.

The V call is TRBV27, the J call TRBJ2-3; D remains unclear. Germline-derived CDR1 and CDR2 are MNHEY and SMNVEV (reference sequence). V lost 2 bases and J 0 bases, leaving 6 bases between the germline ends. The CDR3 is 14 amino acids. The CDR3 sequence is CASSLTPSTDTQYF. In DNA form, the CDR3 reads TGTGCCAGCAGTTTAACCCCTAGCACAGATACGCAGTATTTT.